Shown below are 16 T cell receptor beta chains from a single sample sequenced in a study of shared clonotypes between healthy human individuals. Data came from immunoSEQ multiplex PCR; TCRdb stores just in-frame clones and leaves some out. The top ten hold around 12% of the sample, which has hundreds of thousands of clones, around 78% seen once. The sequencing input was PBMCs. The source is a woman aged 40 to 55 in good health. Some clones in this sample may be carry-over from other donors' samples.

The rearrangement links TRBV11-3 to TRBJ2-3; the match to TRBD2 covers 8 bases. The germline V gene encodes CDR1 SGHNT and CDR2 YENEEA. The CDR3 is 15 residues long. V was clipped by 1 base and J by 4 bases; unmatched bases: 4. The CDR3: CASSLVAGGPDTQYF. DNA of the CDR3: TGTGCCAGCAGCTTAGTTGCGGGAGGCCCAGATACGCAGTATTTT.

The chain joins TRBV28 to TRBJ1-4; tentatively, D is TRBD1 (6 bases). CDR1 and CDR2 from the germline V gene are MDHEN and SYDVKM. This CDR3 has 15 residues. Trimming pared 5 bases from V and 8 bases from J, leaving 18 bases between. Here the CDR3 reads CASSRGQLEGEKLFF. The CDR3 nucleotides read TGTGCCAGCAGTCGCGGACAGCTTGAAGGGGAAAAACTGTTTTTT. Full variable domain (outside the CDR3, taken from reference TRBV28 and TRBJ1-4): DVKVTQSSRYLVKRTGEKVFLECVQDMDHENMFWYRQDPGLGLRLIYFSYDVKMKEKGDIPEGYSVSREKKERFSLILESASTNQTSMYLCASSRGQLEGEKLFFGSGTQLSVL.

The chain carries TRBV6-4 and TRBJ2-1; D gene uncertain. The CDR3 is 13 amino acids. Germline CDR1 is MRHNA and CDR2 is SNTAGT. Trimming shortened V by 6 bases and J by 7 bases, and 13 bases separated the two germline ends. CDR3 sequence reads: CASRDHVMNEQFF. The CDR3 nucleotides are TGTGCCAGCAGGGACCACGTAATGAATGAGCAGTTCTTC.

As to this clone: The sample has other DNA sequences that encode this CDR3 too. The V and J genes are TRBV7-2 and TRBJ2-5; D is uncertain. Germline CDR1 SGHTA, CDR2 FQGNSA. The length of the CDR3 is 14 residues. The V end was cut by 1 base, the J end by 2 bases, with 8 bases between. The chain's CDR3 is CASSLDPGQETQYF. The CDR3 DNA is TGTGCCAGCAGCTTAGATCCAGGACAAGAGACCCAGTACTTC.

The rearrangement joins TRBV7-8 to TRBJ1-5; no firm D call. CDR1 and CDR2 from the germline V gene are SGHVS and FQNEAQ. CDR3 length equals 16 residues. V was clipped by 3 bases and J by 2 bases, with 14 bases between them. The CDR3 loop is CASSFYSGAGNQPQHF. CDR3 coding DNA: TGTGCCAGCAGCTTTTACTCAGGTGCGGGCAATCAGCCCCAGCATTTT.

This clone came up a few times. In DNA, the CDR3 is TGTGCCTGGAGGCCGGACAGGGCCAACTTCGACACCTTC. Translating it yields CAWRPDRANFDTF. The V gene is TRBV30, the J gene TRBJ1-2; 8 bases map to TRBD1. The V and J ends lost 3 bases and 12 bases, in that order; junction bases with no gene match: 12. The germline gives CDR1 GTSNPN, CDR2 SVGIG (reference sequence). This CDR3 comprises 13 residues. The whole variable domain, remainder taken from reference TRBV30 and TRBJ1-2, is SQTIHQWPATLVQPVGSPLSLECTVEGTSNPNLYWYRQAAGRGLQLLFYSVGIGQISSEVPQNLSASRPQDRQFILSSKKLLLSDSGFYLCAWRPDRANFDTFGSGTRLTVV.

This chain uses TRBV6-6 with TRBJ1-5, with TRBD1 matching 8 bases. CDR1 is MNHNY, CDR2 SVGAGI, per germline (reference sequence). V dropped 0 bases and J dropped 7; count of bases not matched to a gene: 8. This CDR3 region has 16 residues. CDR3 amino acids: CASSYSLTGGRQPQHF. CDR3 sequence (DNA): TGTGCCAGCAGTTACTCTTTAACAGGGGGACGGCAGCCCCAGCATTTT.

This clone was seen repeatedly, ten times or more. Other DNA sequences in this sample translate to the same CDR3. The V and J genes are TRBV7-3 and TRBJ2-1; a weak D match, TRBD2 (5 bases). The germline V gene has CDR1 SGHTA and CDR2 FQGTGA. Trimming stripped 1 base from V and 0 bases from J, with 13 bases between. This CDR3 region has 17 residues. The CDR3 DNA is TGTGCCAGCAGCTTAATACCCTCAGCGGACTCCTACAATGAGCAGTTCTTC. Translated, it gives CASSLIPSADSYNEQFF.

This clone was seen a few times. The chain employs TRBV28 and TRBJ1-1, with TRBD1 matching over 7 bases. This CDR3 has 15 residues. Germline values: CDR1 MDHEN, CDR2 SYDVKM. With V trimmed by 3 bases and J by 3 bases, 7 bases remained unmatched. In DNA, the CDR3 is TGTGCCAGCAGTTTGCCAGGGGGTGATCACACTGAAGCTTTCTTT. This encodes CASSLPGGDHTEAFF.

The gene calls are TRBV2 and TRBJ1-1, with D tentatively TRBD1 (5 bases). CDR1 and CDR2 (germline): SNHLY, FYNNEI. Trimming removed 10 bases from V and 2 bases from J, with 14 bases in between. The CDR3 extends over 13 amino acids. The CDR3 is CAISDSLNTEAFF. DNA of the CDR3: TGTGCCATATCAGACAGCCTAAACACTGAAGCTTTCTTT.

The chain employs TRBV7-7 and TRBJ2-1; TRBD2 matches 8 bases. V lost 5 bases, J lost 6 bases, and 6 bases stayed unmatched. CDR3 length equals 14 residues. CDR1 is SSHAT, CDR2 FNYEAQ, per germline (reference sequence). CDR3 sequence reads: CASSLSTSGNEQFF. The CDR3 DNA follows: TGTGCCAGCAGCCTGTCAACTAGCGGCAATGAGCAGTTCTTC.

The chain employs TRBV10-3 and TRBJ1-3; D is undetermined. The CDR3 extends over 17 amino acids. From germline, CDR1 is ENHRY and CDR2 SYGVKD. V lost 4 bases, J lost 0 bases, and 16 bases lay in between. CDR3 residues: CAISGSDPLLSGNTIYF. In DNA, the CDR3 is TGTGCCATCAGTGGATCGGACCCTCTGCTCTCTGGAAACACCATATATTTT.

The rearrangement uses TRBV29-1 and TRBJ1-5; TRBD1 matches at 7 bases. Germline V gene sequence: CDR1 SQVTM, CDR2 ANQGSEA. The CDR3 consists of 12 residues. V shed 6 bases and J 2 bases; nucleotides not matched to a gene: 1. In DNA, the CDR3 is TGCAGCGTGCAGGGGGGCAATCAGCCCCAGCATTTT. Translating gives CSVQGGNQPQHF. Together with reference TRBV29-1 and TRBJ1-5, the CDR3 gives the full variable domain: SAVISQKPSRDICQRGTSLTIQCQVDSQVTMMFWYRQQPGQSLTLIATANQGSEATYESGFVIDKFPISRPNLTFSTLTVSNMSPEDSSIYLCSVQGGNQPQHFGDGTRLSIL.

The rearrangement links TRBV5-4 to TRBJ2-7; 9 bases are a match to TRBD1. The germline V gene encodes CDR1 SGHNT and CDR2 YYREEE (reference sequence). This CDR3 has 15 residues. With V trimmed by 4 bases and J by 2 bases, 7 bases remained unmatched. DNA for the CDR3: TGTGCCAGCAGCGGGGGACAGGGTGACCCCTACGAGCAGTACTTC. This encodes CASSGGQGDPYEQYF.

The chain recombines TRBV27 with TRBJ2-1, with a tentative D call TRBD2 (5 bases). V lost 5 bases to trimming and J lost 12 bases, with 17 bases between them. Per germline, CDR1 MNHEY and CDR2 SMNVEV (reference sequence). The CDR3 spans 13 residues. The CDR3: CASSPGGGVVQFF. DNA of the CDR3: TGTGCCAGCAGTCCAGGAGGCGGTGTGGTGCAGTTCTTC.

This chain connects TRBV7-3 to TRBJ2-7; 11 bases line up with TRBD2. Per germline, CDR1 SGHTA and CDR2 FQGTGA. V was pared by 5 bases and J by 5 bases, with 14 bases of the junction left unmatched. The CDR3 runs to 17 residues. In DNA form, the CDR3 reads TGTGCCAGCAGCCAAAAACCTCCGGGACTAGCGGACCACGAGCAGTACTTC. It yields the protein CASSQKPPGLADHEQYF.